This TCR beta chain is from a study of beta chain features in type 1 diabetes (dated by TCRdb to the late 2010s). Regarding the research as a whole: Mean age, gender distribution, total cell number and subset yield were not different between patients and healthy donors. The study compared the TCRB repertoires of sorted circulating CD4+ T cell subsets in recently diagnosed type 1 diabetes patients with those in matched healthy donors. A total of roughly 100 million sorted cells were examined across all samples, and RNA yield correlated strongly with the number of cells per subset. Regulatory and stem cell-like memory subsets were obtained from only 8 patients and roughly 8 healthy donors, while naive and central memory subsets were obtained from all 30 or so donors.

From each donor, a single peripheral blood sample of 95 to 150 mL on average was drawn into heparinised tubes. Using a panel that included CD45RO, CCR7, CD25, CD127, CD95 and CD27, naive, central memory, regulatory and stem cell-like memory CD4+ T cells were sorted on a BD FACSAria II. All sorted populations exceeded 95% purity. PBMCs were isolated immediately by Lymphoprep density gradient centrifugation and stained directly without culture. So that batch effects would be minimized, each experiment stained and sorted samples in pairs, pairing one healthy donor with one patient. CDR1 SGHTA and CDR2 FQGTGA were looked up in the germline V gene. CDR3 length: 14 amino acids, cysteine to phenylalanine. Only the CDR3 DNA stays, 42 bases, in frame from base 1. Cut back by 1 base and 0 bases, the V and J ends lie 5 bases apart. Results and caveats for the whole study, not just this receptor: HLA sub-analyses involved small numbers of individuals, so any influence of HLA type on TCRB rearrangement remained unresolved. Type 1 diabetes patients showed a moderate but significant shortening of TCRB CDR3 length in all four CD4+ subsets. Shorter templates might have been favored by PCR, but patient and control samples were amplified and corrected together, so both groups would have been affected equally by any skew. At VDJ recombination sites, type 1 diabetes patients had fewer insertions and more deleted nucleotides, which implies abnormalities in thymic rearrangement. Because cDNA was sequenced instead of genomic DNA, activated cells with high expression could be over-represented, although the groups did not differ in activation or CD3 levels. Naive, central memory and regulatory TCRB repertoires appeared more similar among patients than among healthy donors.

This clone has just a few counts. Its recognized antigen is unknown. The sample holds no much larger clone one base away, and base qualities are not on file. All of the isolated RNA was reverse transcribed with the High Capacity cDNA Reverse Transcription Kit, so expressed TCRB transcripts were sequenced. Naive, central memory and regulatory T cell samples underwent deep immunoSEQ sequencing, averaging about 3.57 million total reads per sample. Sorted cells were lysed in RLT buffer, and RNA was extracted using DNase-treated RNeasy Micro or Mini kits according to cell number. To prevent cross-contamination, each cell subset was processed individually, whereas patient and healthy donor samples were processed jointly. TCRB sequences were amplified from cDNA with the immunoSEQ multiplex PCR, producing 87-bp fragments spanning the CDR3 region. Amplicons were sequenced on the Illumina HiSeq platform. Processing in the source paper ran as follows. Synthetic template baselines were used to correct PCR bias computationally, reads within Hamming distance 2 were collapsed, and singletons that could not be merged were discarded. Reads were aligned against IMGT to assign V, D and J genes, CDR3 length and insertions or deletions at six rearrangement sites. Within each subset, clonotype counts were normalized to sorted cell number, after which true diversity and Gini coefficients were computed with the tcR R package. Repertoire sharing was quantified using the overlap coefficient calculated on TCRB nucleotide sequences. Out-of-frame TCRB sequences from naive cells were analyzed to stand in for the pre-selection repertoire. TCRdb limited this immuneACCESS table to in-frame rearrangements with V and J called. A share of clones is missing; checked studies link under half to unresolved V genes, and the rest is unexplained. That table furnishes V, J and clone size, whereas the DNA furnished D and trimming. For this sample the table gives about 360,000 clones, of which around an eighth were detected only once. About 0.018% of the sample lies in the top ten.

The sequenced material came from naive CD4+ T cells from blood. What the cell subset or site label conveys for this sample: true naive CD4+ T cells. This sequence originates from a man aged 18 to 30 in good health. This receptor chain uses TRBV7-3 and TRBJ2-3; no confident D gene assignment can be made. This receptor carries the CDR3 CASSLIGSTDTQYF. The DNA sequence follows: TGTGCCAGCAGCTTAATCGGTAGCACAGATACGCAGTATTTT. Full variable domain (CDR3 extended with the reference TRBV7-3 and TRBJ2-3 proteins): GAGVSQTPSNKVTEKGKYVELRCDPISGHTALYWYRQSLGQGPEFLIYFQGTGAADDSGLPNDRFFAVRPEGSVSTLKIQRTERGDSAVYLCASSLIGSTDTQYFGPGTRLTVL.